The 25 T cell receptor beta chains below all came from one sample that was sequenced in a study of human T cells and chemical hapten exposure. Time point of the sample: pre-sensitization, week 0. Regarding treatment: therapeutic diphenylcyclopropenone sensitization with weekly scalp DPC. TCRdb called the RACE reads again in MiXCR, with one record for every CDR3 protein. The sample contains 240,000 or so distinct CDR3 sequences, about 9% of which appear only once. The source was whole blood, collected in connection with sensitization to the hapten diphenylcyclopropenone (DPC). The receptors come from a woman in her thirties or forties with alopecia areata. Some clones in this sample may be carry-over from other donors' samples.

V gene TRBV6-5 combines with J gene TRBJ1-5; D perhaps matches TRBD1 (5 bases). The CDR3 is 13 amino acids. Germline V gene data show CDR1 as MNHEY and CDR2 as SVGAGI. The germline V and J ends were trimmed by 2 bases and 7 bases, with 9 bases remaining between them. The CDR3: CASSYGEGQPQHF. CDR3 in DNA: TGTGCCAGCAGTTACGGAGAGGGGCAGCCCCAGCATTTT.

The V gene is TRBV6-5, the J gene TRBJ2-2; the match to TRBD1 covers 7 bases. V lost 6 bases, J lost 4 bases, and 2 bases stayed unmatched. This CDR3 comprises 13 residues. In germline, CDR1 is MNHEY, CDR2 SVGAGI. CDR3 DNA sequence: TGTGCCAGCAGCAGGGGGAGCACCGGGGAGCTGTTTTTT. Amino acids: CASSRGSTGELFF.

There are a few counts of this clonotype. The chain combines TRBV29-1 with TRBJ2-3, with a possible D match to TRBD2 (6 bases). V gave up 7 bases and J gave up 4 bases, with 15 bases separating them. The CDR3 runs 13 residues. Germline V gene data show CDR1 as SQVTM and CDR2 as ANQGSEA. CDR3 sequence: CSGYRGEADTQYF. The CDR3 DNA reads as TGCAGCGGCTATCGCGGGGAAGCAGATACGCAGTATTTT.

In this sample, this clonotype turned up many times. The rearrangement uses TRBV27 and TRBJ1-5; D is unresolved. Germline CDR1 reads MNHEY; CDR2 reads SMNVEV (reference sequence). CDR3 length: 13 residues. The V and J ends lost 3 bases and 0 bases respectively, with 3 bases between them. Here the CDR3 DNA reads TGTGCCAGCAGTTTCCTTAGCAATCAGCCCCAGCATTTT. Its translation: CASSFLSNQPQHF.

This clonotype was observed many times. CDR3 bases: TGTGCCAGCAGCAGCGTAGCAGGGGGAGTCTACAATGAGCAGTTCTTC. Its protein is CASSSVAGGVYNEQFF. The V call is TRBV7-6, the J call TRBJ2-1, with 7 positions matching TRBD1. The CDR3 has 16 residues. Per the germline V gene, CDR1 is SGHVS and CDR2 is FNYEAQ. With V trimmed by 5 bases and J by 3 bases, 10 bases remained unmatched.

Ten or more counts support this clonotype. V is TRBV20-1 and J is TRBJ1-2, with a weak D call TRBD1 (5 bases). Germline V gene sequence: CDR1 DFQATT, CDR2 SNEGSKA (reference sequence). CDR3 size: 13 residues. Written as DNA, the CDR3 is TGCAGCCTTAGCTCAGGGCCGTCTTCGGGCTACACCTTC. Translation gives CSLSSGPSSGYTF.

This clonotype was recorded many times. The chain has TRBV5-5 and TRBJ2-3; no clear D. This CDR3 spans 12 amino acids. Germline lookup yields CDR1 SGHKS and CDR2 YYEKEE (reference sequence). V gave up 4 bases and J gave up 3 bases, with 6 bases separating them. CDR3 protein: CASSQATDTQYF. As DNA, the CDR3 is TGTGCCAGCAGCCAGGCTACAGATACGCAGTATTTT.

The CDR3 nucleotides are TGTGCCAGCAGTTTTCTTTCTTCAGGGGTTGACAATGAGCAGTTCTTC. Translated: CASSFLSSGVDNEQFF. This chain uses TRBV27 with TRBJ2-1; D perhaps matches TRBD1 (6 bases). CDR3 size: 16 residues. V was clipped by 3 bases and J by 5 bases, with 17 bases between them. Germline V CDR1 and CDR2: MNHEY, SMNVEV (reference sequence).

This clonotype appeared many times. The J gene is TRBJ1-1, the V gene TRBV6-2 or TRBV6-3; tentative D call: TRBD1 (6 bases). This CDR3 is 14 amino acids long. CDR1 and CDR2 from the germline V gene are MNHEY and SVGEGT. Trimming pared 8 bases from V and 7 bases from J, leaving 20 bases between. CDR3 residues: CASEPLTGSGEAFF. The DNA for the CDR3 is TGTGCCAGCGAGCCTCTAACAGGGTCGGGTGAAGCTTTCTTT.

The rearrangement links TRBV7-9 to TRBJ2-3, with no clear D. The CDR3 has 14 residues. CDR1 and CDR2 from the germline V gene are SEHNR and FQNEAQ (reference sequence). Trimming cost V 3 bases and J 2 bases, with 9 bases left between them. This CDR3 is CASSFTANTDTQYF. The CDR3, as DNA: TGTGCCAGCAGCTTCACGGCGAACACAGATACGCAGTATTTT.

This clonotype is judged medium-sized. The rearrangement uses TRBV5-4 and TRBJ2-4, with 7 bases that match TRBD1. Germline-derived CDR1 and CDR2 are SGHNT and YYREEE (reference sequence). V was pared by 4 bases and J by 5 bases, with 3 bases of the junction left unmatched. The CDR3 loop spans 13 amino acids. The CDR3 here is CASSPGTENIQYF. Written as DNA, the CDR3 is TGTGCCAGCAGCCCGGGGACAGAAAACATTCAGTACTTC.

This clonotype showed up just a few times. The genes are TRBV27 and TRBJ2-2; a weak D match, TRBD1 (6 bases). With 8 bases removed from V and 1 base from J, the gap between germline ends came to 11 bases. The CDR3 has 14 residues. Germline V gene data show CDR1 as MNHEY and CDR2 as SMNVEV (reference sequence). The DNA of the CDR3 is TGTGCCAGCGGGGAGACAGGGAACACCGGGGAGCTGTTTTTT. Translating it yields CASGETGNTGELFF.

The chain is built from TRBV11-1 and TRBJ2-7; D not resolved. CDR1 is SGHAT, CDR2 FQDESV, per germline (reference sequence). This CDR3 spans 11 amino acids. V lost 8 bases, J lost 4 bases, and 9 bases lay in between. In DNA form, the CDR3 reads TGTGCCAGCGGCCCACAGTACGAGCAGTACTTC. Translating it yields CASGPQYEQYF.

The V gene is TRBV28, the J gene TRBJ2-3; the match to TRBD2 covers 11 bases. The ends lost 7 bases at V and 4 bases at J; junction bases unmatched: 7. Germline CDR1 MDHEN, CDR2 SYDVKM. The CDR3 length is 15 residues. This CDR3 reads CASTSPGLAADTQYF. The CDR3 DNA sequence: TGTGCCAGCACCTCCCCGGGACTAGCGGCAGATACGCAGTATTTT. Variable domain in full (rest from reference TRBV28 and TRBJ2-3): DVKVTQSSRYLVKRTGEKVFLECVQDMDHENMFWYRQDPGLGLRLIYFSYDVKMKEKGDIPEGYSVSREKKERFSLILESASTNQTSMYLCASTSPGLAADTQYFGPGTRLTVL.

This clonotype was detected a few times. V is TRBV5-1 and J is TRBJ2-7; 8 bases align to TRBD1. Germline CDR1 is SGHRS and CDR2 is YFSETQ. The CDR3 sequence is 13 residues long. The junction had 3 bases not matched to a gene; V was cut back by 6 bases and J by 1 base. The CDR3 nucleotides read TGCGCCAGCAAGGGACAGGTTTCCTACGAGCAGTACTTC. It codes for CASKGQVSYEQYF.

This clonotype was seen repeatedly, ten times or more. The rearrangement joins TRBV6-1 to TRBJ2-1, with 8 nucleotides matching TRBD2. Germline V gene lookup returns CDR1 MNHNS and CDR2 SASEGT. V shed 8 bases, J shed 4 bases, and the junction held 4 bases outside the gene matches. CDR3 length: 13 residues. As DNA, the CDR3 is TGTGCCAGCGGGGCTAGCGGGTACAATGAGCAGTTCTTC. Its translation is CASGASGYNEQFF.

This clonotype came up many times. An end of the junction differs from the germline gene, which may be a read error. The chain employs TRBV2 and TRBJ2-2, with 7 bases identical to TRBD2. The CDR3 has 16 residues. Germline assignment: CDR1 SNHLY and CDR2 FYNNEI. The CDR3 nucleotides read TGTGCCAGCAGCGAAGGACTAGTGGGCTCTGGCGGGGAGCTGTTTTTT. Encoded protein: CASSEGLVGSGGELFF.

This clonotype was counted many times. The rearrangement links TRBV6-5 to TRBJ1-5, with D possibly matching TRBD1 (6 bases). Germline CDR1 is MNHEY and CDR2 is SVGAGI. The CDR3 is made up of 15 amino acids. Trimming stripped 5 bases from V and 4 bases from J, with 15 bases between. CDR3 amino acids: CASSPDRSVNQPQHF. CDR3 bases: TGTGCCAGCAGTCCCGACAGGTCCGTGAATCAGCCCCAGCATTTT.

This clonotype was observed at least ten times. The chain combines TRBV6-5 with TRBJ2-3, with 7 positions matching TRBD2. Germline CDR1 MNHEY, CDR2 SVGAGI. J gave up 3 bases and V 2 bases, and 2 bases lay outside the gene matches. This CDR3 is 14 amino acids long. CDR3 in DNA: TGTGCCAGCAGTTACGCGGGAGTGACAGATACGCAGTATTTT. This translates into CASSYAGVTDTQYF.

This clonotype was counted between two and nine times. The chain links TRBV6-6 to TRBJ1-5; TRBD1 matches 11 bases. The J segment lost 3 bases and the V segment lost 2 bases, leaving 3 bases of the junction unmatched. Germline assignment: CDR1 MNHNY and CDR2 SVGAGI (reference sequence). CDR3 length: 16 residues. The CDR3 nucleotides are TGTGCCAGCAGTTACGGACAGGGGGCGGACAATCAGCCCCAGCATTTT. This sequence encodes CASSYGQGADNQPQHF.

V gene TRBV18 combines with J gene TRBJ2-7; D remains unclear. Germline V lookup: CDR1 KGHSH, CDR2 LQKENI. The CDR3 sequence is 13 residues long. V shed 6 bases and J shed 2 bases, with 11 bases lying between them. As DNA, the CDR3 is TGTGCCAGCTCCATGGACGCCGCCTACGAGCAGTACTTC. This sequence encodes CASSMDAAYEQYF.

The chain links TRBV11-2 to TRBJ1-1; D gene ambiguous. Per germline, CDR1 SGHAT and CDR2 FQNNGV. This CDR3 spans 12 amino acids. V dropped 0 bases and J dropped 7 bases, with 6 bases sitting between them. This chain's CDR3 is CASSLDYGEAFF. CDR3 DNA sequence: TGTGCCAGCAGCTTAGATTACGGTGAAGCTTTCTTT.

At least ten counts were recorded for this clonotype. This chain joins TRBV28 and TRBJ2-7; 7 bases align to TRBD2. V gave up 5 bases and J gave up 0 bases; unmatched junction bases: 13. Germline values: CDR1 MDHEN, CDR2 SYDVKM. The CDR3 runs 17 residues. The CDR3 bases are TGTGCCAGCAGTCCACCTGGGTCTAGCGGTAGCTCCTACGAGCAGTACTTC. This sequence encodes CASSPPGSSGSSYEQYF.

Only a few counts were recorded for this clonotype. The V gene is TRBV11-2, the J gene TRBJ2-5, with 7 nucleotides matching TRBD2. Trimming at V came to 0 bases and at J to 1 base, leaving 2 bases not matched to a gene. The CDR3 consists of 15 residues. Germline V lookup: CDR1 SGHAT, CDR2 FQNNGV. CDR3 amino acids: CASSLDTGGQETQYF. For the CDR3, the DNA is TGTGCCAGCAGCTTAGATACGGGGGGCCAAGAGACCCAGTACTTC.

This chain joins TRBV25-1 and TRBJ2-7, with unresolved D. Per germline, CDR1 MGHDK and CDR2 SYGVNS. V lost 1 base and J lost 6, with 7 bases in between. This CDR3 has 12 residues. Written as DNA, the CDR3 is TGTGCCAGCAGTGAATCTACGGGCGAGCAGTACTTC. It codes for CASSESTGEQYF.